This T cell receptor (beta chain) appears in the sequencing data of a study of T cells after yellow fever vaccination. Across the study: Fractions containing few cells were prepared with SMART-Seq v4 Ultra Low Input.

5'RACE template switching produced TCR cDNA carrying a universal primer site and UMIs. TCRdb processed the 5' RACE reads anew with MiXCR; each CDR3 protein has one entry. The table includes about 300,000 distinct CDR3 sequences, about 4% detected once. This clonotype was detected many times. The germline gives CDR1 LGHNA, CDR2 YNFKEQ. The CDR3 has 18 amino acids. Losses at the gene ends were 4 bases for V and 0 bases for J; bases not matched to a gene: 15. The V and J genes are TRBV4-2 and TRBJ2-7, with 7 bases aligning to TRBD1. The sequence was obtained from a man between 18 and 35 years old who received the YFV17D yellow fever vaccine. Sequenced here: PBMCs, sampled 5 days after the yellow fever booster vaccination. The chain's CDR3 is CASSRNSRLGTVSYEQYV. For the CDR3, the DNA is TGTGCCAGCAGCCGAAATTCACGCCTCGGGACAGTCTCCTACGAGCAGTACGTC.